Listed below are T cell receptor beta chains from one sample, sequenced in a study of cytotoxic CD8 clonotypes in ibrutinib-treated CLL. Sequencing was performed with immunoSEQ multiplex PCR; in TCRdb, only in-frame clones are kept and a portion is missing. The sample has roughly 250,000 clones, 70% seen once. The starting material was PBMCs, obtained after 24 months of ibrutinib treatment. These receptors were collected from a human donor with chronic lymphocytic leukemia. Both conserved end residues are part of each CDR3. A D gene is named only where the DNA matches it firmly. Clone size is stated in some rows and not others, as once, few, many or a class when expanded.

d_call clone_size j_call v_call cdr3_nt cdr3_aa
. . TRBJ1-2 TRBV5-1 TGCGCCAGCAGCTTGTCAGGGGAGAACTATGGCTACACCTTC CASSLSGENYGYTF
. . TRBJ1-3 TRBV5-1 TGCGCCAGCAGCTGGACCTTCTCAGGGGCCGGTGGAAACACCATATATTTT CASSWTFSGAGGNTIYF
TRBD1 . TRBJ2-7 TRBV2 TGTGCCAGCAAAGTATCACAGGGGTACGAGCAGTACTTC CASKVSQGYEQYF
TRBD1 . TRBJ1-5 TRBV28 TGTGCCAGCAGTGGAAACGGGGACAGGGTTTCCCTTAGCAATCAGCCCCAGCATTTT CASSGNGDRVSLSNQPQHF
. . TRBJ1-1 TRBV29-1 TGCAGCGGGGCGGTAGATGAAGCTTTCTTT CSGAVDEAFF
. once TRBJ2-7 TRBV28 TGTGCCAGCACTGGCGGGTCAGCGCATTATTTCGGGTACGAGCAGTACTTC CASTGGSAHYFGYEQYF
TRBD1 . TRBJ2-5 TRBV7-8 TGTGCCAGCAGCTTCCAGGGGGCGCGGCAAGAGACCCAGTACTTC CASSFQGARQETQYF
. . TRBJ1-5 TRBV9 TGTGCCAGCAGTCGTGAGGGTGGGGATCAGCCCCAGCATTTT CASSREGGDQPQHF
. . TRBJ2-7 TRBV9 TGTGCCAGCAGCGAGACAGGTTCCTACGAGCAGTACTTC CASSETGSYEQYF
TRBD2 . TRBJ2-1 TRBV7-7 TGTGCTAGCAGCCCTGACGGGAGGGGTGAGCAGTTCTTC CASSPDGRGEQFF
TRBD1 . TRBJ1-2 TRBV7-9 TGTGCCAGCAGTCGAAGCCAGGGGACAGGGTTAGGCTACACCTTC CASSRSQGTGLGYTF